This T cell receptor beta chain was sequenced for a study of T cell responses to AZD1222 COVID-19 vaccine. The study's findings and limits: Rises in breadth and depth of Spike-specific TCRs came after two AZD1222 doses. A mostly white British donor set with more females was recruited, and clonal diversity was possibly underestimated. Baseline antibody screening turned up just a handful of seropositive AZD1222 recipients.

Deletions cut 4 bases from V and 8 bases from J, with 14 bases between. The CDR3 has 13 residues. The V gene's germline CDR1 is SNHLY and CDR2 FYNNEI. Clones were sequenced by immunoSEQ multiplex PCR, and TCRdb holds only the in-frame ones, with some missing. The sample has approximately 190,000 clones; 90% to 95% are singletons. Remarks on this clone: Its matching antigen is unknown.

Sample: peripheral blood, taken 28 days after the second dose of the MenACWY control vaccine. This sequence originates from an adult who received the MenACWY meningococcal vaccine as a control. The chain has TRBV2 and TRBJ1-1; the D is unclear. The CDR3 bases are TGTGCCAGCAGTGGGGTAGGGAAAACCGAAGCTTTCTTT. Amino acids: CASSGVGKTEAFF.